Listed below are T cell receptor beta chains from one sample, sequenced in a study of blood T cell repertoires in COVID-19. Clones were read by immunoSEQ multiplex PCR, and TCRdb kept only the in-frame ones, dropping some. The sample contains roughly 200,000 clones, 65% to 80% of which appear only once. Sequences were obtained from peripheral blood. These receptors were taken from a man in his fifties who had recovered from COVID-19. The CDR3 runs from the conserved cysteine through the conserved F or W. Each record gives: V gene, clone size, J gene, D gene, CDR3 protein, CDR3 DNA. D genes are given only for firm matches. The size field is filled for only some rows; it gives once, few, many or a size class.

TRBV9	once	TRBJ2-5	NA	CASSVTWSPEETQYF	TGTGCCAGCAGCGTAACTTGGTCTCCCGAGGAGACCCAGTACTTC
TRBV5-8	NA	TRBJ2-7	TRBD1	CASRRTGTYEQYF	TGTGCCAGCAGGAGGACAGGAACCTACGAGCAGTACTTC
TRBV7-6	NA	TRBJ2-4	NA	CASSTPKGGRGAKNIQYF	TGTGCCAGCAGCACACCAAAAGGGGGGAGGGGAGCCAAAAACATTCAGTACTTC
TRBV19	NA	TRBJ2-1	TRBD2	CASSMRAFSSAGGPYNEQFF	TGTGCCAGTAGTATGAGGGCTTTCAGCTCAGCGGGAGGGCCCTACAATGAGCAGTTCTTC
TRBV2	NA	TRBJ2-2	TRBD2	CAQWLSNSGSSAGELFF	TGTGCCCAGTGGTTATCCAATAGCGGGAGTTCCGCCGGGGAGCTGTTTTTT
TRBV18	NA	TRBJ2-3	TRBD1	CASSPPQGVETDTQYF	TGTGCCAGCTCACCACCCCAGGGGGTTGAGACAGATACGCAGTATTTT
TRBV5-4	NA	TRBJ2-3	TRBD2	CASSSREELSTDTQYF	TGTGCCAGCAGCTCCCGGGAGGAACTTAGCACAGATACGCAGTATTTT
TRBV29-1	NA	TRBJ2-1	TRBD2	CSVEIQRELEQFF	TGCAGCGTTGAAATCCAGCGGGAGCTTGAGCAGTTCTTC
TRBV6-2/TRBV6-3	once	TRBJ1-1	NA	CASSYSRVGIEAFF	TGTGCCAGCAGTTACTCGAGGGTAGGGATTGAAGCTTTCTTT
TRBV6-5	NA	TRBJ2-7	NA	CASSYSRANPSYEQYF	TGTGCCAGCAGTTACTCGAGGGCGAATCCATCCTACGAGCAGTACTTC